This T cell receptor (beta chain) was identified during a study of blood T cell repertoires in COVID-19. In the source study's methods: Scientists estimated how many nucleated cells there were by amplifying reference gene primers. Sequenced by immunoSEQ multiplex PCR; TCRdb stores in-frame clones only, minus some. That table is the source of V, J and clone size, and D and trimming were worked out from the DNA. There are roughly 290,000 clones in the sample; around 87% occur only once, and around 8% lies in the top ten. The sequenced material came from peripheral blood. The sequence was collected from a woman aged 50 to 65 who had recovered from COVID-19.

The DNA of the CDR3 is TGTGCCAGCGAGCGGATGGTGGGGGGGCTCTGGCGGGAGACCCAGTACTTC. Translated, it gives CASERMVGGLWRETQYF. The chain has TRBV28 and TRBJ2-5, with D perhaps TRBD2 (7 bases). Germline loops: CDR1 MDHEN, CDR2 SYDVKM. CDR3 length equals 17 residues. The germline V and J ends were trimmed by 8 bases and 5 bases, with 27 bases remaining between them. Variable domain in full (rest from reference TRBV28 and TRBJ2-5): DVKVTQSSRYLVKRTGEKVFLECVQDMDHENMFWYRQDPGLGLRLIYFSYDVKMKEKGDIPEGYSVSREKKERFSLILESASTNQTSMYLCASERMVGGLWRETQYFGPGTRLLVL.